This T cell receptor beta chain was observed in a study of shared clonotypes between healthy human individuals. For sorted subsets, roughly 210 ng DNA per replicate equaled around 30,000 T cell genomes. Clones were sequenced by immunoSEQ multiplex PCR, and TCRdb holds only the in-frame ones, with some missing. The sample shows about 1.1 million clones, 70% to 80% of them seen only once. The CDR3 covers 15 residues. V gave up 5 bases and J gave up 6 bases, with 17 bases separating them. Germline V gene lookup returns CDR1 SGHTA and CDR2 FQGNSA. Everyone who donated was a Caucasian adult who lived in Nashville, Tennessee. CD4+ cells underwent separation, giving CD45RA+ naive and CD45RA-negative memory subsets.

V usage is TRBV7-2 and J usage is TRBJ2-1; D might be TRBD1 (6 bases). The clonotype comes from a man younger than 35 in good health. Some clones in this sample may be carry-over from other donors' samples. The specimen was memory CD4+ T cells from PBMCs. The subset denotes: CD45RA-negative fraction. The CDR3 DNA reads as TGTGCCAGCAGCCAAGCCCCCGGGACACGCAATGAGCAGTTCTTC. It codes for CASSQAPGTRNEQFF.